A selection of T cell receptor beta chains follows, all from one sample in a study of cytomegalovirus exposure and HLA in healthy donors. Some clones are missing from TCRdb's copy, which holds only in-frame ones; the method was immunoSEQ multiplex PCR. Of 90,000 to 150,000 clones listed, 50% to 65% are singletons. Sequencing input: PBMCs. The receptors were sampled from a man in his forties in good health and CMV-seropositive. Each CDR3 is given with its conserved first and last residue. Fields, in order: V gene, J gene, CDR3 protein.

v_gene: TRBV6-5; j_gene: TRBJ2-7; CDR3aa: CASSYSDTLSYEQYF
v_gene: TRBV19; j_gene: TRBJ2-5; CDR3aa: CASSSGQGGETQYF
v_gene: TRBV5-4; j_gene: TRBJ1-5; CDR3aa: CASSRGQGNQPQHF
v_gene: TRBV6-5; j_gene: TRBJ1-5; CDR3aa: CASSYSTGADQPQHF
v_gene: TRBV14; j_gene: TRBJ2-7; CDR3aa: CASSRRTGAGGEQYF
v_gene: TRBV4-1; j_gene: TRBJ1-2; CDR3aa: CASSQYSYGYTF
v_gene: TRBV10-1; j_gene: .; CDR3aa: CASLRKMSATYEQYF
v_gene: TRBV29-1; j_gene: TRBJ2-3; CDR3aa: CSVFGAGVSDTQYF
v_gene: TRBV27; j_gene: TRBJ2-2; CDR3aa: CASSKLNYSNTGELFF
v_gene: TRBV9; j_gene: TRBJ2-2; CDR3aa: CASSFSGLGELFF
v_gene: TRBV4-1; j_gene: TRBJ1-4; CDR3aa: CATASQGAGEKLFF
v_gene: TRBV2; j_gene: TRBJ1-2; CDR3aa: CASSGYGDSLYGYTF
v_gene: TRBV28; j_gene: TRBJ1-6; CDR3aa: CASSGLLGYSPLHF
v_gene: TRBV28; j_gene: TRBJ2-7; CDR3aa: CASSLTPSLASGQYF
v_gene: TRBV5-1; j_gene: TRBJ1-2; CDR3aa: CASSLGGDSSYGYTF
v_gene: TRBV29-1; j_gene: TRBJ2-3; CDR3aa: CSGESGSGGTDTQYF
v_gene: TRBV5-1; j_gene: TRBJ1-5; CDR3aa: CASSRDNNQPQHF
v_gene: TRBV5-6; j_gene: TRBJ1-1; CDR3aa: CASSLWVGAEAFF
v_gene: TRBV5-4; j_gene: TRBJ1-3; CDR3aa: CASSPLWGELSGNTIYF
v_gene: TRBV13; j_gene: TRBJ2-7; CDR3aa: CASSLRTSGIASYEQYF
v_gene: TRBV7-9; j_gene: TRBJ2-7; CDR3aa: CASSLVVGVPYEQYF
v_gene: TRBV4-2; j_gene: TRBJ2-3; CDR3aa: CASSQDPGQYLSTDTQYF
v_gene: TRBV7-9; j_gene: TRBJ2-7; CDR3aa: CASSLGPGTESDEQYF
v_gene: TRBV7-2; j_gene: TRBJ2-7; CDR3aa: CASSRGPRGEEQYF
v_gene: TRBV19; j_gene: TRBJ2-5; CDR3aa: CASSIGDRVGETQYF
v_gene: TRBV7-2; j_gene: TRBJ1-3; CDR3aa: CASSLGAENTIYF
v_gene: TRBV5-1; j_gene: TRBJ1-1; CDR3aa: CASSLGAVRTGRTEAFF
v_gene: TRBV6-5; j_gene: TRBJ2-7; CDR3aa: CASIPRGYSYEQYF
v_gene: TRBV5-6; j_gene: TRBJ2-7; CDR3aa: CASRQGAGEQYF